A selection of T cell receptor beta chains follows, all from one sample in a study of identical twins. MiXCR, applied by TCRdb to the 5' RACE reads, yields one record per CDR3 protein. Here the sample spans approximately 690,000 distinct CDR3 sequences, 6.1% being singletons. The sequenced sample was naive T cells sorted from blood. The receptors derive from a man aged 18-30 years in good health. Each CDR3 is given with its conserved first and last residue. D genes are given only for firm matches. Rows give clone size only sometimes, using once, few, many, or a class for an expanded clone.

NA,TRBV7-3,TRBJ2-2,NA,TGTGCCAGCAGCTTACGGGGTAGCCTCCCCGGGGAGCTGTTTTTT,CASSLRGSLPGELFF
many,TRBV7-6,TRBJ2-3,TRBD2,TGTGCCAGCAGCTCTTTCGGCACGAGTCAAGCGGGAGAAAGCACAGATACGCAGTATTTT,CASSSFGTSQAGESTDTQYF
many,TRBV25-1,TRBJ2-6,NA,TGTGCCAGCAGTGAGGAGCGTTCTGGGGCCAACGTCCTGACTTTC,CASSEERSGANVLTF
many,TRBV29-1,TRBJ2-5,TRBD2,TGCAGCGTTGATAGCCTAGCGGGCATCCAAGAGACCCAGTACTTC,CSVDSLAGIQETQYF
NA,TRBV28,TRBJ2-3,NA,TGTGCCAGCAGCATCCTACTCCTCTCTTCCACAGATACGCAGTATTTT,CASSILLLSSTDTQYF
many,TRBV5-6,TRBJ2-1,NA,TGTGCCAGCAGCCCCGGACACGATGAGCAGTTCTTC,CASSPGHDEQFF
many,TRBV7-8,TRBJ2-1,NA,TGTGCCAGCAGCTTACGGGGGCGCATTCGTCCCAATGAGCAGTTCTTC,CASSLRGRIRPNEQFF
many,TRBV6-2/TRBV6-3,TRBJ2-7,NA,TGTGCCAGCACACGGCCCAACCGAAAAGGCGAGCAGTACTTC,CASTRPNRKGEQYF
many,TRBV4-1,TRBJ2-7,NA,TGCGCCAGCAGCCAAGATCTCAGCGAGGCCTACGAGCAGTACTTC,CASSQDLSEAYEQYF
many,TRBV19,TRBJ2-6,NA,TGTGCCAGTACGGAGGCCAACGTCCTGACTTTC,CASTEANVLTF